The present entry profiles one T cell receptor (beta chain) with its context. This sample is part of a study of shared clonotypes between healthy human individuals. Generated by immunoSEQ multiplex PCR, the TCRdb table keeps only in-frame clones and is missing some. The sample records nearly 1 million clones, around three quarters being singletons. The CDR3 has 14 residues. Trimming stripped 2 bases from V and 6 bases from J, with 12 bases between. The germline V gene encodes CDR1 SGHKS and CDR2 YYEKEE (reference sequence). The source of this sequence is a man between 18 and 29 years old in good health. This sequence joins TRBV5-5 and TRBJ1-5; D may be TRBD1 (5 bases). The specimen was memory CD4+ T cells sorted from blood. Subset of the sample: CD45RA-negative fraction. The CDR3 protein is CASSFRDRGQPQHF. Here the CDR3 DNA reads TGTGCCAGCAGCTTCAGGGATCGGGGTCAGCCCCAGCATTTT.